The 11 T cell receptor beta chains below come from one sample, sequenced in a study of immune heterogeneity within non-small cell lung tumors. TCRs were amplified from 600 ng gDNA of bulk tumor per sample. From each primary tumor, several far-apart biopsies were obtained during surgery. The patients were newly diagnosed with non-small cell lung cancer, had not been treated, and had curative surgery. Multiplex PCR amplified the TCR beta CDR3 region. Its first round ran for nine to eleven cycles with 32 V and 13 J primers. TCRdb passed the multiplex PCR reads through MiXCR, listing each CDR3 protein once. The table records around 29,000 distinct CDR3 sequences, 25% to 30% of them present only once. Sequences were obtained from lung tumor tissue. The receptor set was obtained from a man in his forties with non-small cell lung cancer.

This rearrangement joins TRBV24-1 to TRBJ2-3; TRBD2 is a possible D gene (6 bases). The CDR3 loop spans 15 amino acids. Germline CDR1 KGHDR, CDR2 SFDVKD. V lost 4 bases, J lost 5 bases, and 15 bases lay in between. The CDR3 protein is CATSDLSRAGDTQYF. The CDR3 region has the DNA TGTGCCACCAGTGACCTTAGCCGAGCGGGAGATACGCAGTATTTT.

In this sample, this clonotype is medium-sized. This chain joins TRBV7-2 and TRBJ2-7; tentatively, D is TRBD1 (5 bases). Germline V gives CDR1 SGHTA, CDR2 FQGNSA. V was cut by 5 bases and J by 2 bases, with 16 bases left in between. The CDR3 has 15 amino acids. DNA of the CDR3: TGTGCCAGCAGCCTAAGACAGACGCCGACCTACGAGCAGTACTTC. Amino acids: CASSLRQTPTYEQYF.

This CDR3 is CASSPTRYQETQYF. The CDR3 region has the DNA TGTGCCAGCAGTCCCACGAGATACCAAGAGACCCAGTACTTC. The chain is built from TRBV6-1 and TRBJ2-5; no definite D call. V gave up 5 bases and J gave up 0 bases, with 10 bases separating them. From germline, CDR1 is MNHNS and CDR2 SASEGT. The length of the CDR3 is 14 residues.

This chain links TRBV5-4 with TRBJ2-5; the match to TRBD2 covers 13 bases. Trimming removed 0 bases from V and 4 bases from J; junction bases left unmatched: 3. The CDR3 consists of 16 residues. Germline CDR1 reads SGHNT; CDR2 reads YYREEE (reference sequence). The CDR3 DNA sequence: TGTGCCAGCAGCTTGGGACTAGCGGGAGGAATAGAGACCCAGTACTTC. Translating gives CASSLGLAGGIETQYF. Looking up the rest from reference TRBV5-4 and TRBJ2-5 gives the full variable domain: ETGVTQSPTHLIKTRGQQVTLRCSSQSGHNTVSWYQQALGQGPQFIFQYYREEENGRGNFPPRFSGLQFPNYSSELNVNALELDDSALYLCASSLGLAGGIETQYFGPGTRLLVL.

Concerning this clonotype: At one end the junction does not follow the germline gene, possibly because of a read error. The chain employs TRBV9 and TRBJ2-1; 8 bases line up with TRBD1. Germline lookup yields CDR1 SGDLS and CDR2 YYNGEE. The CDR3 is 15 amino acids. CDR3 sequence (DNA): TGTGCCAGCAGCGTAGAAGGGACAGGATCCAATGAGCGGTTCTTC. This gives the protein CASSVEGTGSNERFF.

In its sample, this clonotype was seen many times. The V and J genes are TRBV6-1 and TRBJ2-5, with a weak D call TRBD2 (6 bases). The V end was cut by 4 bases, the J end by 4 bases, with 10 bases between. Germline CDR1 is MNHNS and CDR2 is SASEGT. The CDR3 totals 13 residues. CDR3 nucleotides: TGTGCCAGCAGTGGGGACTTAAGAGAGACCCAGTACTTC. Translation: CASSGDLRETQYF.

On this clonotype: A much larger clone lies one base from this, so it may be a read error. The chain is built from TRBV6-1 and TRBJ2-7; 11 nucleotides align to TRBD1. Germline-derived CDR1 and CDR2 are MNHNS and SASEGT. The CDR3 is 14 residues long. The CDR3 protein is CASTGTGGFYQQYF. The CDR3 coding sequence is TGTGCCAGCACTGGGACAGGGGGATTCTACCAGCAGTACTTC.

This clonotype was observed once. Germline and junction disagree at one end, which may indicate a read error. The V call is TRBV4-2, the J call TRBJ2-3; TRBD1 or TRBD2 may be the D gene (5 bases each). The CDR3 covers 16 residues. Germline CDR1 and CDR2: LGHNA and YNFKEQ. CDR3 loop: CASSHPRDRKGDTKYF. The CDR3 DNA sequence: TGTGCCAGCAGCCATCCCCGGGACCGAAAGGGAGATACGAAGTATTTT.

This clonotype was recorded at least ten times. The genes are TRBV28 and TRBJ2-7; D is unclear. The CDR3 length is 13 residues. The germline V gene has CDR1 MDHEN and CDR2 SYDVKM. Trimming took 6 bases from V and 3 from J, leaving 12 bases between them. The CDR3 loop is CASSSGPLYEQYF. The DNA for the CDR3 is TGTGCCAGCAGCTCGGGTCCCCTCTACGAGCAGTACTTC.

With respect to this clonotype: A much larger clone lies a single base off, so this may be a read error. The chain couples TRBV19 to TRBJ2-1; 10 bases line up with TRBD2. CDR1 and CDR2 from the germline V gene are LNHDA and SQIVND (reference sequence). This CDR3 spans 14 amino acids. CDR3 in DNA: TGTGCCGGTAGTATGGGCCTAGCGGGAGATGAGCAGTTCTTC. This translates into CAGSMGLAGDEQFF.

The V gene is TRBV6-1, the J gene TRBJ2-3, with TRBD2 matching 7 bases. Germline trimming cut 6 bases from V and 0 bases from J; bases unmatched to any gene: 9. The germline V gene encodes CDR1 MNHNS and CDR2 SASEGT. The length of the CDR3 is 16 residues. In DNA, the CDR3 is TGTGCCAGCAGACCCGGGACTACCATCAGCACAGATACGCAGTATTTT. Translation: CASRPGTTISTDTQYF.